These 16 T cell receptor beta chains were sequenced from one sample in a study of blood T cell repertoires in COVID-19. Libraries were prepared by immunoSEQ multiplex PCR; TCRdb keeps only in-frame clonotypes and omits some of them. The table lists about 140,000 clones, 76% of them singletons. The sequencing input was peripheral blood. The receptors stem from a man aged 60 to 75 with acute or convalescent COVID-19.

This rearrangement joins TRBV5-1 to TRBJ2-1, with a weak D call TRBD1 (6 bases). CDR3 length: 15 amino acids. CDR1 SGHRS and CDR2 YFSETQ come from the germline V gene. Trimming took off 0 bases at V and 5 bases at J, with 12 bases between the two ends. CDR3 coding DNA: TGCGCCAGCAGCTTGGACAGGGCGGCTCACAATGAGCAGTTCTTC. It encodes CASSLDRAAHNEQFF.

This clone occurred a few times. The chain uses TRBV30 and TRBJ2-1, with TRBD2 identical over 12 bases. The V segment lost 3 bases and the J segment 8 bases; nucleotides outside the gene matches: 8. The CDR3 covers 15 residues. Germline V CDR1 and CDR2: GTSNPN, SVGIG (reference sequence). The CDR3 sequence is CAWSQTSGRLDEQFF. Here the CDR3 DNA reads TGTGCCTGGAGCCAAACTAGCGGGAGGCTGGATGAGCAGTTCTTC.

This clone was counted a few times. The identical CDR3 is also encoded by other nucleotide sequences in the sample. The gene calls are TRBV5-1 and TRBJ1-2; the D gene is possibly TRBD1 (5 bases). Germline CDR1 and CDR2: SGHRS and YFSETQ. Trimming took off 4 bases at V and 4 bases at J, with 8 bases between the two ends. The CDR3 totals 12 residues. The CDR3 DNA reads TGCGCCAGCAGCGACAGTTTCTATGGCTACACCTTC. It codes for CASSDSFYGYTF. The whole variable domain, filled in from reference TRBV5-1 and TRBJ1-2, reads KAGVTQTPRYLIKTRGQQVTLSCSPISGHRSVSWYQQTPGQGLQFLFEYFSETQRNKGNFPGRFSGRQFSNSRSEMNVSTLELGDSALYLCASSDSFYGYTFGSGTRLTVV.

This chain uses TRBV10-1 with TRBJ2-1; maybe TRBD2 (6 bases). Trimming shortened V by 3 bases and J by 4 bases, and 16 bases separated the two germline ends. Looked up from germline, CDR1 is WNHNN and CDR2 is SYGVQD (reference sequence). There are 16 residues in the CDR3. The CDR3 is CASSDGAGTPYNEQFF. The CDR3 nucleotides are TGCGCCAGCAGTGATGGGGCCGGGACTCCATACAATGAGCAGTTCTTC.

This clone was picked up many times. The genes are TRBV3-1 (or the pseudogene TRBV3-2) and TRBJ2-7; 7 bases match TRBD1. The CDR3 totals 15 residues. The trim removed 4 bases at V and 5 bases at J, leaving 11 bases unmatched. Per germline, CDR1 LGHDT and CDR2 YNNKEL (reference sequence). CDR3 loop: CASSPTWTGGNEQYF. As DNA, the CDR3 is TGTGCCAGCAGCCCCACTTGGACAGGTGGGAACGAGCAGTACTTC.

The chain joins TRBV4-1 to TRBJ2-3, with 10 bases lining up with TRBD2. J was trimmed by 0 bases and V by 4 bases; bases with no gene match: 7. The CDR3 is 17 residues long. From germline, CDR1 is MGHRA and CDR2 YSYEKL. CDR3 sequence reads: CASSPGLAKTSTDTQYF. CDR3 DNA: TGCGCCAGCAGCCCGGGACTAGCGAAAACTAGCACAGATACGCAGTATTTT.

This clone appeared a single time. The genes are TRBV3-1 (or the pseudogene TRBV3-2) and TRBJ2-5; 13 bases are shared with TRBD2. From germline, CDR1 is LGHDT and CDR2 YNNKEL (reference sequence). The CDR3 sequence is 16 residues long. Unmatched junction bases numbered 7, after V lost 4 bases and J lost 5 bases. CDR3 sequence (DNA): TGTGCCAGCAGCCCGACTAGCGGGAGGCCATGGGAGACCCAGTACTTC. Translated, it gives CASSPTSGRPWETQYF.

The chain is built from TRBV15 and TRBJ2-1, with TRBD1 identical over 9 bases. The V gene end was trimmed by 9 bases and the J gene end by 3 bases; junction bases not matched to a gene: 9. Germline lookup yields CDR1 LNHNV and CDR2 YYDKDF (reference sequence). The CDR3 is made up of 15 amino acids. The CDR3 sequence: CATSPRQGVYNEQFF. DNA for the CDR3: TGTGCCACAAGCCCAAGACAGGGGGTCTACAATGAGCAGTTCTTC.

The rearrangement uses TRBV6-5 and TRBJ1-1; D perhaps matches TRBD1 (5 bases). Germline CDR1 and CDR2: MNHEY and SVGAGI. This CDR3 is 13 amino acids long. V lost 5 bases, J lost 7 bases, and 14 bases lay in between. The CDR3 DNA sequence: TGTGCCAGCAGTCAAACGGGGGACGGTGAAGCTTTCTTT. It is translated as CASSQTGDGEAFF.

The chain has TRBV6-1 and TRBJ2-7, with a tentative D call TRBD1 (7 bases). CDR1 is MNHNS and CDR2 is SASEGT in the germline V gene. There are 15 residues in the CDR3. Trimming removed 1 base at V and 7 bases at J, with 17 bases between. The CDR3 nucleotides read TGTGCCAGCAGTGAAGGGGAAGGGGGCGCGGGGGAGCAGTACTTC. It is translated as CASSEGEGGAGEQYF.

The chain joins TRBV10-2 to TRBJ1-2, with D possibly being TRBD1 (6 bases). The ends were cut back, 2 bases at V and 8 bases at J, with 18 bases in the middle. Germline assignment: CDR1 WSHSY and CDR2 SAAADI. The CDR3 extends over 15 amino acids. This chain's CDR3 is CASSEPGDPPGGYTF. CDR3 nucleotide sequence: TGCGCCAGCAGTGAGCCAGGGGATCCTCCCGGAGGCTACACCTTC.

This clone was observed once. V usage is TRBV5-4 and J usage is TRBJ2-1; 8 positions agree with TRBD2. This CDR3 has 17 residues. Trimming removed 0 bases from V and 0 bases from J; junction bases left unmatched: 5. Germline V CDR1 and CDR2: SGHNT, YYREEE (reference sequence). The CDR3 region has the DNA TGTGCCAGCAGCTTGGCCGCGGGAGGCCGCTCCTACAATGAGCAGTTCTTC. Translated, it gives CASSLAAGGRSYNEQFF. The complete variable domain, with remaining parts taken from reference TRBV5-4 and TRBJ2-1, reads ETGVTQSPTHLIKTRGQQVTLRCSSQSGHNTVSWYQQALGQGPQFIFQYYREEENGRGNFPPRFSGLQFPNYSSELNVNALELDDSALYLCASSLAAGGRSYNEQFFGPGTRLTVL.

V gene TRBV6-4 combines with J gene TRBJ2-1, with 13 bases lining up with TRBD2. CDR3 length: 15 residues. V was clipped by 3 bases and J by 5 bases; unmatched bases: 1. The V gene's germline CDR1 is MRHNA and CDR2 SNTAGT. This chain's CDR3 is CASSELAGGHNEQFF. DNA of the CDR3: TGTGCCAGCAGTGAACTAGCGGGAGGGCACAATGAGCAGTTCTTC.

This clone appeared a single time. The rearrangement links TRBV7-2 to TRBJ1-1, with no clear D. Germline assignment: CDR1 SGHTA and CDR2 FQGNSA. This CDR3 spans 13 amino acids. Trimming removed 2 bases at V and 3 bases at J, with 7 bases between. CDR3 DNA sequence: TGTGCCAGCAGCTTATCGTCAGACACTGAAGCTTTCTTT. Amino acid sequence: CASSLSSDTEAFF.

The CDR3 region is CASSIGGLYEQYF. CDR3 coding DNA: TGTGCCAGCAGTATAGGAGGCCTCTACGAGCAGTACTTC. The chain combines TRBV5-6 with TRBJ2-7; D is possibly TRBD2 (5 bases). CDR1 is SGHDT, CDR2 YYEEEE, per germline. V gave up 5 bases and J gave up 3 bases, with 12 bases separating them. CDR3 length: 13 amino acids.

V is TRBV2 and J is TRBJ2-1; 10 bases line up with TRBD1. This CDR3 spans 13 amino acids. CDR1 is SNHLY and CDR2 is FYNNEI in the germline V gene. V was clipped by 7 bases and J by 6 bases; unmatched bases: 3. The CDR3 loop reads CASIRTGGNEQFF. The CDR3, as DNA: TGTGCCAGCATTAGGACAGGGGGCAATGAGCAGTTCTTC.